Listed here is a single T cell receptor beta chain. This sample was taken from a study of blood T cell repertoires in COVID-19. At the level of the study: Researchers got acute and convalescent COVID-19 samples from the United States, Italy and Spain. PBMCs, B-cell-depleted T cells, or T cells were the source of the cDNA or gDNA that made up the material.

The germline V gene has CDR1 SEHNR and CDR2 FQNEAQ (reference sequence). Trimming at V came to 3 bases and at J to 6 bases, leaving 13 bases not matched to a gene. The CDR3 has 16 amino acids. Per the original data handling: Quantification of nucleated cells was approximated via reference gene primer amplification. Only in-frame clones appear in the TCRdb table, and some are missing; sequencing was by immunoSEQ multiplex PCR. The V and J calls and the clone size are those of that table, but D and trimming were determined from the DNA. The sample shows 200,000 to 250,000 clones, around nine tenths of them seen only once.

Sequencing used peripheral blood. The receptor's source is a woman in her late teens or twenties who had recovered from COVID-19. The chain couples TRBV7-9 to TRBJ1-2; 7 bases are shared with TRBD1. The CDR3 nucleotides are TGTGCCAGCAGCTTGGGACTCAATAAGGGGGCTCATGGCTACACCTTC. Amino acids: CASSLGLNKGAHGYTF.